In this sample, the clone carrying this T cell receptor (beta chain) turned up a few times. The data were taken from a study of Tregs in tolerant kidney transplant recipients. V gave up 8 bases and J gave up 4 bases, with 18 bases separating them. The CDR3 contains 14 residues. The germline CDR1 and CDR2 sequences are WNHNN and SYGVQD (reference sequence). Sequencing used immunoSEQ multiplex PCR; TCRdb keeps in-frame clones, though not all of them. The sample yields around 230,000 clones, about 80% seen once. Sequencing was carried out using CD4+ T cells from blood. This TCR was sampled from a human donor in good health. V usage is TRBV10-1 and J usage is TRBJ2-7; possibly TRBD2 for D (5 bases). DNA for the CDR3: TGCGCCAGCGAGGTTGGAGGCTGGCGATACGAGCAGTACTTC. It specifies CASEVGGWRYEQYF.